These T cell receptor beta chains were read from a single sample in a study of shared clonotypes between healthy human individuals. Using immunoSEQ multiplex PCR, the repertoire was profiled, and TCRdb retains in-frame clones only, with some absent. The repertoire holds 1,400,000 or so clones, around 98.5% seen once, with around 0.38% in the top ten. The specimen was naive CD4+ T cells sorted from blood. The receptors were sampled from a man in his thirties or forties in good health. Each CDR3 is given with its conserved first and last residue. Fields, in order: clone size, V gene, J gene, D gene, CDR3 DNA, CDR3 protein. D genes are given only for firm matches. Expanded clones get a size class; other rows say once, few or many, or leave the size out.

>.|TRBV10-2|TRBJ2-5|.
TGCGCCAGCGATCAGGGGACCCAAGAGACCCAGTACTTC
CASDQGTQETQYF
>.|TRBV7-6|TRBJ2-5|TRBD1
TGTGCCAGCAGCCTATGGGACAGGGGGGGCCAGGAGACCCAGTACTTC
CASSLWDRGGQETQYF
>.|TRBV29-1|TRBJ2-3|.
TGCAGCGTTGAACGGAGTGGCACAGATACGCAGTATTTT
CSVERSGTDTQYF
>.|TRBV30|TRBJ1-5|.
TGTGCCCTCACGGTTAGGGGCTGGCAGCAGCCCCAGCATTTT
CALTVRGWQQPQHF
>once|TRBV9|TRBJ2-1|TRBD2
TGTGCCAGCAGCGTAGGCATAGCGGGAGGTCTGGGGAATGAGCAGTTCTTC
CASSVGIAGGLGNEQFF
>.|TRBV19|TRBJ2-7|TRBD2
TGTGCCAGTACTATCGGGGGGACCTCCTACGAGCAGTACTTC
CASTIGGTSYEQYF
>.|TRBV6-6|TRBJ1-4|.
TGTGCCAGCAGTGAGATAGGGCCCCTGTTTTTT
CASSEIGPLFF
>.|TRBV11-2|TRBJ2-5|.
TGTGCCAGCAGCTTTAAAGAGACCCAGTACTTC
CASSFKETQYF
>.|TRBV5-1|TRBJ2-5|.
TGCGCCAGCCACTATGGGACACCCTCTGGGGAGACCCAGTACTTC
CASHYGTPSGETQYF
>few|TRBV5-4|TRBJ2-2|.
TGTGCCAGCAGCTTGTCCATCACCGGGGAGCTGTTTTTT
CASSLSITGELFF
>.|TRBV6-7|TRBJ2-2|.
TGTGCCAGCAGTTACCCTCGTTGTTCCGTTAGGGAGCTGTTTTTT
CASSYPRCSVRELFF
>.|TRBV5-1|TRBJ1-1|.
TGCGCCAGCAGCTCGCCCACGGGGAACACTGAAGCTTTCTTT
CASSSPTGNTEAFF
>.|TRBV9|TRBJ2-2|.
TGTGCCAGCACCACCGACACCGGGGAGCTGTTTTTT
CASTTDTGELFF
>.|TRBV5-1|TRBJ2-7|.
TGCGCCAGCTCAAGGGAAGGATACGAGCAGTACTTC
CASSREGYEQYF
>.|TRBV4-3|TRBJ2-7|.
TGCGCCAGCAGCCCCTCAAGGGGGGCCCCCTACGAGCAGTACTTC
CASSPSRGAPYEQYF
>.|TRBV10-3|TRBJ2-7|TRBD2
TGTGCCATCAGCATTGGGACTACAGATTACTACGAGCAGTACTTC
CAISIGTTDYYEQYF
>.|TRBV18|TRBJ1-2|.
TGTGCCAGCTCACCGATCGGCCAGGGGTTAGCACCTGGCTACACCTTC
CASSPIGQGLAPGYTF
>.|TRBV9|TRBJ2-1|.
TGTGCCAGCAGCCTTAGGGGGGCGAGCTCCTACAATGAGCAGTTCTTC
CASSLRGASSYNEQFF
>.|TRBV5-1|TRBJ2-1|TRBD2
TGCGCCAGCAGCTTTGGACTAGCGGCGAATGAGCAGTTCTTC
CASSFGLAANEQFF
>.|TRBV9|TRBJ1-5|.
TGTGCCAGCAGCGTCGGACAAAGGGATCAGCCCCAGCATTTT
CASSVGQRDQPQHF
>.|TRBV21-1|TRBJ2-7|.
TGTGCCAGCAGCAAAGCGCGAGGGGGACAGACGCCAAGCGAGCAGTACTTC
CASSKARGGQTPSEQYF
>.|TRBV7-2|TRBJ1-5|TRBD1
TGTGCCAGCAGCAGAGACAGGGGGCATCAGCCCCAGCATTTT
CASSRDRGHQPQHF
>.|TRBV5-1|TRBJ1-1|.
TGCGCCAGCAGCGGGGGGTCCGAGGACACTGAAGCTTTCTTT
CASSGGSEDTEAFF
>.|TRBV19|TRBJ1-4|.
TGTGCCAGTAATGGCAGGGTGGGTGAAAAACTGTTTTTT
CASNGRVGEKLFF
>.|TRBV4-3|TRBJ2-1|TRBD2
TGCGCCAGCAGCCAAGATTTAGCTAGCGGGAGCAATGAGCAGTTCTTC
CASSQDLASGSNEQFF
>.|TRBV30|TRBJ2-7|.
TGTGCCTGGACTAGGGGTCCCTACGAGCAGTACTTC
CAWTRGPYEQYF
>.|TRBV6-1|TRBJ2-7|TRBD1
TGTGCCAGCAGTCGACAGGGGGCGTCCTACGAGCAGTACTTC
CASSRQGASYEQYF
>.|TRBV14|TRBJ2-1|TRBD2
TGTGCCAGCAGCAAGGGCCTAGCGGGAGGAGGGGTCGGGAATGAGCAGTTCTTC
CASSKGLAGGGVGNEQFF
>.|TRBV13|TRBJ2-2|TRBD2
TGTGCCAGCAGCCCACGGCTGGCGGGAGCCGGCGGGGAGCTGTTTTTT
CASSPRLAGAGGELFF
>.|TRBV9|TRBJ2-2|TRBD2
TGTGCCAGCAGCGTAAGCGGGAGGGACACCGGGGAGCTGTTTTTT
CASSVSGRDTGELFF
>once|TRBV2|TRBJ2-3|.
TGTGCCAGCAGTTGGGACTTCACAGATACGCAGTATTTT
CASSWDFTDTQYF
>.|TRBV28|TRBJ1-4|.
TGTGCCAGCAAAAGGCCTCGCCCGACTAATGAAAAACTGTTTTTT
CASKRPRPTNEKLFF